The T cell receptor (beta chain) described here comes from a study of blood T cell repertoires in COVID-19. Overall study context: Acute and convalescent COVID-19 samples came from the United States, Italy and Spain. Sources were T cells, B-cell-depleted T cells, or PBMCs; the material itself was cDNA or gDNA.

Study processing details: The assay estimated nucleated cells by amplifying reference gene primers. Sequencing used immunoSEQ multiplex PCR; TCRdb keeps in-frame clones, though not all of them. V, J and clone size derive from that table, while D and trimming were established from the DNA sequence. The table includes 150,000 to 250,000 clones, just under 85% detected once. The CDR3 consists of 15 residues. The V segment lost 1 base and the J segment 6 bases; nucleotides outside the gene matches: 4. Germline loops: CDR1 SGHVS, CDR2 FNYEAQ. This receptor was taken from a human donor with acute or convalescent COVID-19. The donor label of this sample is uncertain. What was sequenced was peripheral blood. The chain couples TRBV7-6 to TRBJ2-2; TRBD2 matches at 8 bases. In DNA, the CDR3 is TGTGCCAGCAGCTTAGAGCGGGGGCCGTCCGGGGAGCTGTTTTTT. This sequence encodes CASSLERGPSGELFF.